The sequence of this T cell receptor beta chain was determined in a study of blood T cells in healthy people across ages. Broader study findings: Older individuals had lower TCR beta diversity per million T cells (the decline was roughly linear). Both naive CD4+ cell counts and diversity were greater in long-lived donors than in aged donors.

Next came a second PCR, run for about 6 to 12 cycles, which used a sample-barcoded 5' primer along with a J-beta primer mix. Via MiXCR, TCRdb re-called the 5' RACE reads, giving one row per CDR3 protein. The sample carries 1,800,000 or so distinct CDR3 sequences, roughly two fifths recorded once. Note on this clonotype: Its antigen is not known.

CDR3 size: 13 residues. Trimming removed 5 bases from V and 4 bases from J, with 11 bases in between. In germline, CDR1 is MNHEY, CDR2 SVGEGT. V is TRBV6-2 or TRBV6-3 and J is TRBJ1-1; D might be TRBD1 (6 bases). Sample: blood. The TCR comes from a human donor in good health. For the CDR3, the DNA is TGTGCCAGCAGTCCGGACAGCTGCACTGAAGCTTTCTTT. It encodes CASSPDSCTEAFF.